Listed below are T cell receptor beta chains from one sample, sequenced in a study of T cells expressing NK-cell markers. TCRdb re-analyzed the 5' RACE reads; it lists each CDR3 protein once, without DNA. This sample's clone table lists about 6,000 distinct CDR3 sequences. The sample was blood T cells: a sorted CD56 or NKG2C T cell subset, CD4+ or CD8+ T cells, or bulk PBMC T cells (not recorded which). Receptor source: a man between 18 and 29 years old in good health. CDR3s include the opening cysteine and the closing phenylalanine or tryptophan. Where a row states a size, it is once, few, many or the class of an expanded clone; other rows omit it.

J: TRBJ1-1
V: TRBV9
size: .
CDR3: CASSVRDKMNTEAFF

J: TRBJ2-1
V: TRBV29-1
size: medium-sized
CDR3: CSVVRGLAGGPLF

J: TRBJ2-3
V: TRBV4-1
size: .
CDR3: CASSQDEALNMDTQYF

J: TRBJ2-1
V: TRBV14
size: .
CDR3: CASSQATLADHYNEQFF

J: TRBJ1-1
V: TRBV6-4
size: .
CDR3: CASSDRANTEAFF

J: TRBJ2-1
V: TRBV14
size: .
CDR3: CASSQALRVLRSEQFF

J: TRBJ2-6
V: TRBV6-5
size: .
CDR3: CASSYSGDGANVLTF

J: TRBJ1-2
V: TRBV7-3
size: medium-sized
CDR3: CASSFVHRDYGYTF

J: TRBJ2-1
V: TRBV7-2
size: .
CDR3: CASSLEAGRYNEQFF

J: TRBJ2-7
V: TRBV18
size: .
CDR3: CASSPGQGSSYEQYF

J: TRBJ2-6
V: TRBV12-3/TRBV12-4
size: medium-sized
CDR3: CASSPRGNWANVLTF

J: TRBJ1-2
V: TRBV5-1
size: .
CDR3: CASSPRGQDNYGYTF

J: TRBJ2-3
V: TRBV6-2/TRBV6-3
size: .
CDR3: CASSWSGSLDTQYF

J: TRBJ2-1
V: TRBV20-1
size: medium-sized
CDR3: CSAVAGGPIHEQFF

J: TRBJ2-6
V: TRBV6-5
size: large
CDR3: CASNPSLTSSSGANVLTF